The clone carrying this T cell receptor beta chain has a handful of counts. Treatment meaning: some 20 received Ad26.COV2.S at low or high dose, single or two shots; roughly five received placebo; per-sample allocation not given. Samples analyzed were those drawn on day 63 after the first vaccine or placebo injection. The donor was a Boston adult aged 18-55 years. CDR1 is LGHDT, CDR2 YNNKEL, per germline (reference sequence). V gave up 4 bases and J gave up 7 bases; unmatched junction bases: 11. The CDR3 runs to 15 residues. Assay: immunoSEQ multiplex PCR; the TCRdb copy retains only in-frame clones and omits some. The table lists about 390,000 clones, about 90% of them singletons. This entry comes from a study of Ad26.COV2.S vaccination and SARS-CoV-2 variants.

This material consisted of peripheral blood, taken in a trial of Ad26.COV2.S vaccine versus placebo. This TCR was sampled from a person aged 18-60 years who received the Ad26.COV2.S COVID-19 vaccine or a placebo. This rearrangement joins TRBV3-1 (or the pseudogene TRBV3-2) to TRBJ2-7; 9 bases line up with TRBD1. The DNA for the CDR3 is TGTGCCAGCAGCCCAGTAACCGGGACAGGGATTGAGCAGTACTTC. This codes for CASSPVTGTGIEQYF.